This T cell receptor (beta chain) was identified in a study of blood T cell repertoires in COVID-19. Study-wide context: Sites in the United States, Italy and Spain provided acute and convalescent COVID-19 samples. PBMCs, B-cell-depleted T cells, or T cells provided the cDNA or gDNA that made up the material.

In the original processing: Researchers report that nucleated cell counts were estimated from reference gene primer amplification. Using immunoSEQ multiplex PCR, the repertoire was profiled, and TCRdb retains in-frame clones only, with some absent. The V and J calls and clone size come from that table; D and trimming were worked out from the DNA. This table holds 100,000 to 150,000 clones, 84% found once. Per germline, CDR1 SGHRS and CDR2 YFSETQ. CDR3 length: 12 amino acids. V trimming: 4 bases; J trimming: 8 bases; junction bases outside the gene matches: 4. Sequencing used peripheral blood. This clonotype was obtained from a man aged 55 to 70 with acute or convalescent COVID-19. The chain recombines TRBV5-1 with TRBJ1-1; 8 nucleotides match TRBD1. The CDR3 region is CASSEGTGEAFF. CDR3 in DNA: TGCGCCAGCAGCGAGGGGACAGGCGAAGCTTTCTTT.